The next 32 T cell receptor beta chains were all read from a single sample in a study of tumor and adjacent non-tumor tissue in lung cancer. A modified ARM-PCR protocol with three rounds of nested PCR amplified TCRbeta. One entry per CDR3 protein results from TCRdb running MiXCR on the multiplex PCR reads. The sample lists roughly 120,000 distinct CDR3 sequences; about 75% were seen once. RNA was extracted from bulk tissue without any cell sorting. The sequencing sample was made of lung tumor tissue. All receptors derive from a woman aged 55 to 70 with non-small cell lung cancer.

For the CDR3, the DNA is TGTGCCAGCAGTGGCACTGTTCAAGAGACCCAGTACTTC. It specifies CASSGTVQETQYF. The chain carries TRBV6-1 and TRBJ2-5; no clear D gene. The germline V gene has CDR1 MNHNS and CDR2 SASEGT. V was cut by 4 bases and J by 2 bases, with 8 bases left in between. The CDR3 is 13 amino acids.

The CDR3 coding sequence is TGTGCCAGCACCACGGACAATTCGGATACGCAGTATTTT. Translating gives CASTTDNSDTQYF. The chain links TRBV6-2 or TRBV6-3 to TRBJ2-3; maybe TRBD1 (5 bases). The germline V gene encodes CDR1 MNHEY and CDR2 SVGEGT. V was cut by 7 bases and J by 6 bases, with 14 bases left in between. The CDR3 extends over 13 amino acids.

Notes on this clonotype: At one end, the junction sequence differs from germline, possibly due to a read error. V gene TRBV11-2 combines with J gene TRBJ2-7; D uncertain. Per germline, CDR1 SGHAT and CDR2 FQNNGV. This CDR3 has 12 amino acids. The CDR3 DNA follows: TGTACCAACAGCTTCCCATCCTACGAGCAGTGCTTC. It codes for CTNSFPSYEQCF.

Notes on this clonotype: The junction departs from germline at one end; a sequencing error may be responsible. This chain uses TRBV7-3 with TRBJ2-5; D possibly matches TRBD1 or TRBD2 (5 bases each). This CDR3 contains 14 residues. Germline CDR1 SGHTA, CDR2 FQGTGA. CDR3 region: CASSPYSTEGTRYF. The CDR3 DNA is TGTGCCAGCAGCCCATACTCCACCGAGGGGACCCGGTACTTC.

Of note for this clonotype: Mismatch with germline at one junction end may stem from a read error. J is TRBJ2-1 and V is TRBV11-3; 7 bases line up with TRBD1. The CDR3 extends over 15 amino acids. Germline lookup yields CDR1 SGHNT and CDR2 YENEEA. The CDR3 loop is CVSSLGGQVYNEQFF. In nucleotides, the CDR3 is TGCGTCAGCAGCTTAGGAGGACAGGTCTACAATGAGCAGTTCTTC.

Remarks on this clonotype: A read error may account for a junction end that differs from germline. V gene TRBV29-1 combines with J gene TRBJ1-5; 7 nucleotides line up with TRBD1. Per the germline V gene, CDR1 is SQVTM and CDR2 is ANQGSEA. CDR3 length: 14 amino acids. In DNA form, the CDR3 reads TGCAGTGTGAGTAAGGACAGGACCAATCAGCCACAGCATTTT. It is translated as CSVSKDRTNQPQHF.

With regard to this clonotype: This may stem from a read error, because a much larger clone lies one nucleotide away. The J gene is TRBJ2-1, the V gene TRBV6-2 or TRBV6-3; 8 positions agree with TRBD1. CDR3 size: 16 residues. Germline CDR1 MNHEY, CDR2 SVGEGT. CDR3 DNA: TGTGTCAGCAGTGGTCGGACAGGGCCTTACTACAATGAGCAGTTCTTC. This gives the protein CVSSGRTGPYYNEQFF.

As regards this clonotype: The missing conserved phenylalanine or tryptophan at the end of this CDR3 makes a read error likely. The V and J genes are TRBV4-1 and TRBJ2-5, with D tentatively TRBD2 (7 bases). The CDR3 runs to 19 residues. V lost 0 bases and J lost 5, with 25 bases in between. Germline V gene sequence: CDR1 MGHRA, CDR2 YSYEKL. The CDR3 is CASSQEGRKDIGGRETQYI. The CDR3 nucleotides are TGCGCCAGCAGCCAAGAAGGCAGGAAGGATATCGGGGGGCGTGAGACCCAGTACATT.

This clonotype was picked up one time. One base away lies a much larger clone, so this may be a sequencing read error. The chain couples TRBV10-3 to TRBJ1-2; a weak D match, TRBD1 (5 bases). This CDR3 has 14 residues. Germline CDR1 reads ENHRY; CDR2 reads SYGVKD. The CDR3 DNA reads TGTGTCACCCTAGACAGAGCAGCTAACTATGGCTACACCTTC. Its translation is CVTLDRAANYGYTF.

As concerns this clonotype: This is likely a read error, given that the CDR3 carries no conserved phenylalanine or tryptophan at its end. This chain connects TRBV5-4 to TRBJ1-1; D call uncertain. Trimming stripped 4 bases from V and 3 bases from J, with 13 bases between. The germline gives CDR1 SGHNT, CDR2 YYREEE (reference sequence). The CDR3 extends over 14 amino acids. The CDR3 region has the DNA TGTGCCAGCAGCCCGGTAAAATGGGACACTGAAGCTTTCATT. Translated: CASSPVKWDTEAFI.

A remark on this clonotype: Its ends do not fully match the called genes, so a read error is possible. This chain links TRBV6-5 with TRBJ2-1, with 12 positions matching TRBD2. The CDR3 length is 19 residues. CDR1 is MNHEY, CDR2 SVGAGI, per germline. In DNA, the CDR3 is TGTGCAAGCAGAGTACTAGCGGGGGGTCTCCTTCACTCCTACAAAGAGCAGTTCTTC. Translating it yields CASRVLAGGLLHSYKEQFF.

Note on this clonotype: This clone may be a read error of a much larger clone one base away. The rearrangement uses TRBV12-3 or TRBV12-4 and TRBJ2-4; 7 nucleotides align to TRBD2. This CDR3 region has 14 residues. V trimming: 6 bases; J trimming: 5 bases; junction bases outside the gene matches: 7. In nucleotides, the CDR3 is TGTGCCAGCAGGATGGGACTAACGGAAAACATTCAGTACTTC. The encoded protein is CASRMGLTENIQYF.

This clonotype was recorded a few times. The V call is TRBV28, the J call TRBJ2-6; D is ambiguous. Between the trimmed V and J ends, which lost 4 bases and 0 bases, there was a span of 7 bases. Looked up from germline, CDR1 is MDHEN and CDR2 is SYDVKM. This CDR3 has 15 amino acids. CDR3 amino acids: CASSSHTSGANVLTF. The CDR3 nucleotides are TGTGCCAGCAGTTCCCATACCTCTGGGGCCAACGTCCTGACTTTC.

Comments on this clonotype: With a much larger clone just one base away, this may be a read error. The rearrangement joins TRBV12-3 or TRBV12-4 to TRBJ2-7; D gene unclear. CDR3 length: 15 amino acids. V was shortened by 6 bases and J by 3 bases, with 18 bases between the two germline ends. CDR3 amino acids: CASRAQTWSFYEQYF. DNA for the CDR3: TGTGCCAGCAGAGCTCAGACATGGTCTTTCTACGAGCAGTACTTC.

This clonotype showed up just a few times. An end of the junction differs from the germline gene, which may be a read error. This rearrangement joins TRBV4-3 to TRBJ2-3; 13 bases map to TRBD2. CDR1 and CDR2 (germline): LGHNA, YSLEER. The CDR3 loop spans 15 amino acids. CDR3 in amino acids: CASSQGTSGTDMQYF. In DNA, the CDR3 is TGCGCCAGCAGTCAAGGGACTAGCGGGACAGATATGCAGTATTTT.

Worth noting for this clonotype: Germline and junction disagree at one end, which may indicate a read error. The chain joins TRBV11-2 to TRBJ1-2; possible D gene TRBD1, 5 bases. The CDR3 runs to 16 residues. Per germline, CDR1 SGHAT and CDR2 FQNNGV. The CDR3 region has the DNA TGTTCCAGCAGCCCATATGCGGCCCAGGGCGGCTATAGCTACACCTTC. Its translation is CSSSPYAAQGGYSYTF.

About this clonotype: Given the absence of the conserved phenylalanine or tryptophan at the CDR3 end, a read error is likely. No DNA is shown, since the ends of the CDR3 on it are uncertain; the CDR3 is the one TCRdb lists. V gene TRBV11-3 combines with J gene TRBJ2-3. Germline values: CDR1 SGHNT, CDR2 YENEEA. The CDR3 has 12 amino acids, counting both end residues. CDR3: CASSSRTDTRYS.

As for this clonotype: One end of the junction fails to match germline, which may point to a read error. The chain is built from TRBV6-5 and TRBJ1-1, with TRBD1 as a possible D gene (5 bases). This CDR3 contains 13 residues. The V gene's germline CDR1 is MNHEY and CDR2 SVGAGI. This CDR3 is CASIVGRDAEALF. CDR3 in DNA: TGTGCCAGTATTGTCGGCAGGGACGCTGAAGCTTTATTT.

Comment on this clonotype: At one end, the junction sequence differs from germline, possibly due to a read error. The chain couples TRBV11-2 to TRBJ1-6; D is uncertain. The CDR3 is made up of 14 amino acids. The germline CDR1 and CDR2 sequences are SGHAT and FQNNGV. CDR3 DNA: TGTGCCCGTAGCTTAGAAGCAAGTAATTCACCCCCCCACTTT. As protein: CARSLEASNSPPHF.

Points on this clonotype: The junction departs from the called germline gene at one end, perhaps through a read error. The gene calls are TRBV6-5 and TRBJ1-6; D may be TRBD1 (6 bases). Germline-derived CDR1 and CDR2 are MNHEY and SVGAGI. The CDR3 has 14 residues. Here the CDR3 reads CASSYSPGDSPLHF. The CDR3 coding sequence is TGTGCCAGCAGTTACTCGCCAGGGGATTCACCCCTTCACTTT.

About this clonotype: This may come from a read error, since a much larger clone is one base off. This chain's CDR3 is CASRLGPGHQPQHF. The CDR3 coding sequence is TGTGCCAGCAGATTGGGGCCAGGACATCAGCCCCAGCATTTT. The chain joins TRBV5-4 to TRBJ1-5, with D perhaps matching TRBD1 (5 bases). The V gene's germline CDR1 is SGHNT and CDR2 YYREEE (reference sequence). This CDR3 is built from 14 residues.

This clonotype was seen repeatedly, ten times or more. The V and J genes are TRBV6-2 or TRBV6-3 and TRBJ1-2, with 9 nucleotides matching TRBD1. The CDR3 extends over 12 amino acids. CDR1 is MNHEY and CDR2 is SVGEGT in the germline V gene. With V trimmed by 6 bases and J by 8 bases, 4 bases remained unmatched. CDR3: CASRPGQGGYTF. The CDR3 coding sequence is TGTGCCAGCAGACCGGGACAGGGCGGCTACACCTTC.

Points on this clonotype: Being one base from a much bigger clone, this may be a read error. DNA for the CDR3: TGCAGCGTTGTAGGGGGAATTCAGGGACGGGACTACACCTTC. It yields the protein CSVVGGIQGRDYTF. The chain is built from TRBV29-1 and TRBJ1-2; D may be TRBD1 (6 bases). The germline V and J ends were trimmed by 4 bases and 10 bases, with 22 bases remaining between them. The CDR3 is made up of 14 amino acids. Germline CDR1 SQVTM, CDR2 ANQGSEA.

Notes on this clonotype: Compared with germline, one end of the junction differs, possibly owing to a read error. The CDR3 DNA reads TGCGCCAACAGCTTGAGGACTAGCGGTTATAATGAGCAGTTCTTC. It yields the protein CANSLRTSGYNEQFF. The chain is built from TRBV5-1 and TRBJ2-1; 10 bases are shared with TRBD2. The CDR3 length is 15 residues. Germline V gene lookup returns CDR1 SGHRS and CDR2 YFSETQ.

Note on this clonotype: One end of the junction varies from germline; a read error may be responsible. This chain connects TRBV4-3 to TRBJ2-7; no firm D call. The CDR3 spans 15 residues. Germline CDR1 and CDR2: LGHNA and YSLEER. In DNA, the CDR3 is TGCTCCAGCAGCCAAGACCAGTCCATGGGCTCCGAGCCGTACTTC. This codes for CSSSQDQSMGSEPYF.

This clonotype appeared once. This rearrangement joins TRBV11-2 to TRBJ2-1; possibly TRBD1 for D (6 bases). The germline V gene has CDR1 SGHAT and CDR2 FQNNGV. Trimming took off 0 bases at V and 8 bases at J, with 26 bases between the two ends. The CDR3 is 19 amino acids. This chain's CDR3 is CASSLELGGWGQADDEQFF. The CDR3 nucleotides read TGTGCCAGCAGCTTAGAGTTGGGCGGTTGGGGGCAGGCTGACGATGAGCAGTTCTTC. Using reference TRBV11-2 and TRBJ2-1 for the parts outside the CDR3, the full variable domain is EAGVAQSPRYKIIEKRQSVAFWCNPISGHATLYWYQQILGQGPKLLIQFQNNGVVDDSQLPKDRFSAERLKGVDSTLKIQPAKLEDSAVYLCASSLELGGWGQADDEQFFGPGTRLTVL.

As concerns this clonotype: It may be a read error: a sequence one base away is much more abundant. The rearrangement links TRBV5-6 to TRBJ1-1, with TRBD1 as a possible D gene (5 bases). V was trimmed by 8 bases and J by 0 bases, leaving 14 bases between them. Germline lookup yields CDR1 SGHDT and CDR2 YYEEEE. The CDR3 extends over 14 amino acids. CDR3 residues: CARSPWGLNTEAFF. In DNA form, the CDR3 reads TGTGCCAGAAGCCCCTGGGGGTTGAACACTGAAGCTTTCTTT.

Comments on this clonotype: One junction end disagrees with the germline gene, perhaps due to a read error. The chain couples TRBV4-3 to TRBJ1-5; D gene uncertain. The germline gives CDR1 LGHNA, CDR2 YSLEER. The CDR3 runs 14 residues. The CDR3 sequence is CANSQGLGGQSQHF. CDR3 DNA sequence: TGCGCCAACAGCCAAGGTTTGGGCGGGCAGTCCCAGCACTTT.

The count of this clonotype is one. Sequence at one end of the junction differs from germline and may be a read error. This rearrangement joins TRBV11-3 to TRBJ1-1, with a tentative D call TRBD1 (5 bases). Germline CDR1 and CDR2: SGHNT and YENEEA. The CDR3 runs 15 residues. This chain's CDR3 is CASSLDSGGGSEAFF. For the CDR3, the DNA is TGTGCCAGCAGTTTAGATTCGGGGGGAGGCTCTGAAGCTTTCTTT. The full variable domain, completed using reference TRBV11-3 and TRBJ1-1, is EAGVVQSPRYKIIEKKQPVAFWCNPISGHNTLYWYLQNLGQGPELLIRYENEEAVDDSQLPKDRFSAERLKGVDSTLKIQPAELGDSAVYLCASSLDSGGGSEAFFGQGTRLTVV.

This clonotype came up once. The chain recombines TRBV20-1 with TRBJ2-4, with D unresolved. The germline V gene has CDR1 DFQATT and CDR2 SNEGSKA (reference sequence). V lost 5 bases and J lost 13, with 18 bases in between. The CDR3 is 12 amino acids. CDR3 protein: CSALSPGEDQYF. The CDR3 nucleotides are TGCAGTGCTCTGAGCCCTGGCGAGGACCAGTACTTC.

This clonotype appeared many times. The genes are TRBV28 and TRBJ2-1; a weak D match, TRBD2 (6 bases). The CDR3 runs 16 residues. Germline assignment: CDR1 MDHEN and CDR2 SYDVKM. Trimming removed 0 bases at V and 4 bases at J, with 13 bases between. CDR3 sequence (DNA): TGTGCCAGCAGTTTATGGGGGACTGCGGGATACAATGAGCAGTTCTTC. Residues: CASSLWGTAGYNEQFF.

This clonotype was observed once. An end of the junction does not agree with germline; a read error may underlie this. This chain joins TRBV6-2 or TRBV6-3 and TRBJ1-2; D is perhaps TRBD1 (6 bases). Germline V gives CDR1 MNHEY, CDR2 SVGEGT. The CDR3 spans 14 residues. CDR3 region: CPSREPRQEHGYTF. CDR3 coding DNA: TGTCCCAGCAGGGAACCGCGACAGGAACATGGCTACACCTTC.